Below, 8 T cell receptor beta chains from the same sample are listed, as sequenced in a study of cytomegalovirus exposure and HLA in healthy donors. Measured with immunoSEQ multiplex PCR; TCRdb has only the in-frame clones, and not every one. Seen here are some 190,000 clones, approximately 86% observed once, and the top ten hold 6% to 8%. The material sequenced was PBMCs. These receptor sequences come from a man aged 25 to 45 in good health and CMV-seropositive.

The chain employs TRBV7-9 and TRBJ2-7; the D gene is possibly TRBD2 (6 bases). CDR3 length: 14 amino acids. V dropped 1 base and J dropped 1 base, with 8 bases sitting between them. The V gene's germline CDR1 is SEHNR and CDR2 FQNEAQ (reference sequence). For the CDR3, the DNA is TGTGCCAGCAGCTTAGACGGGAGATCCTACGAGCAGTACTTC. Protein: CASSLDGRSYEQYF. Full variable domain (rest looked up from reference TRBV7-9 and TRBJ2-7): DTGVSQNPRHKITKRGQNVTFRCDPISEHNRLYWYRQTLGQGPEFLTYFQNEAQLEKSRLLSDRFSAERPKGSFSTLEIQRTEQGDSAMYLCASSLDGRSYEQYFGPGTRLTVT.

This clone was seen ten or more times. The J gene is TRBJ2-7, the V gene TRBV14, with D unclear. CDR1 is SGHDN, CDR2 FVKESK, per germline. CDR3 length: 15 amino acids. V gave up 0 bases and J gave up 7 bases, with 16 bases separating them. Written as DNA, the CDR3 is TGTGCCAGCAGCCAAGATACAGCGAGGACGAGGGAGCAGTACTTC. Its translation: CASSQDTARTREQYF.

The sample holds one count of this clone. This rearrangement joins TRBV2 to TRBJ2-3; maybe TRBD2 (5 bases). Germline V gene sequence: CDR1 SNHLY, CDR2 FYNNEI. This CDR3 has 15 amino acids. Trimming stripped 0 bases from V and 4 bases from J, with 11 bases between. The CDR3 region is CASSEAGRTADTQYF. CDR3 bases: TGTGCCAGCAGTGAAGCTGGGAGAACGGCAGATACGCAGTATTTT.

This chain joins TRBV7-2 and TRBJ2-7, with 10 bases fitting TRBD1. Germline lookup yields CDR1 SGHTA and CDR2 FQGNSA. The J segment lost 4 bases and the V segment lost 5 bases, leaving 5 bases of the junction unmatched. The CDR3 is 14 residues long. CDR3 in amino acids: CASSVPGQGYEQYF. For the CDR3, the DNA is TGTGCCAGCAGCGTACCGGGACAGGGGTACGAGCAGTACTTC.

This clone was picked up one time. CDR3 sequence reads: CASSPGVLQPQHF. The CDR3 DNA follows: TGTGCCAGCAGTCCAGGGGTCCTTCAGCCCCAGCATTTT. The V and J genes are TRBV6-6 and TRBJ1-5, with D possibly matching TRBD1 (6 bases). Trimming took off 5 bases at V and 6 bases at J, with 11 bases between the two ends. Germline V gene data show CDR1 as MNHNY and CDR2 as SVGAGI (reference sequence). The CDR3 is 13 residues long.

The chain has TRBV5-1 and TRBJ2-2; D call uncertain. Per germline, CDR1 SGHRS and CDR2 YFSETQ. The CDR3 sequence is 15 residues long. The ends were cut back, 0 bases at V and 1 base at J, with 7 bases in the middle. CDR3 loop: CASSLARWNTGELFF. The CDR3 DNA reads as TGCGCCAGCAGCTTGGCCCGCTGGAACACCGGGGAGCTGTTTTTT. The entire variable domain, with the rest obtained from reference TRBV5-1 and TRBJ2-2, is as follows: KAGVTQTPRYLIKTRGQQVTLSCSPISGHRSVSWYQQTPGQGLQFLFEYFSETQRNKGNFPGRFSGRQFSNSRSEMNVSTLELGDSALYLCASSLARWNTGELFFGEGSRLTVL.

CDR3 nucleotides: TGTGCCAGCAGCGGCAGGGGTGCTGGGGCCAACGTCCTGACTTTC. Encoded protein: CASSGRGAGANVLTF. The V and J genes are TRBV6-1 and TRBJ2-6; TRBD1 is a possible D gene (6 bases). Trimming took off 6 bases at V and 2 bases at J, with 11 bases between the two ends. Germline CDR1 and CDR2: MNHNS and SASEGT. The CDR3 loop spans 15 amino acids.

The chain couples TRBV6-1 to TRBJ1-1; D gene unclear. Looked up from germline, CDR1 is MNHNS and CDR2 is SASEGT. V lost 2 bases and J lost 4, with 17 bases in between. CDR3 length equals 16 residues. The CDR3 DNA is TGTGCCAGCAGTGAACCGGGTTCCCCACGGAGCACTGAAGCTTTCTTT. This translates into CASSEPGSPRSTEAFF.